This passage covers 15 T cell receptor beta chains from one sample sequenced in a study of CD8+ T cells in alopecia areata. The treatment: oral pan-JAK inhibitor, 5-10 mg twice daily. In each case, RNA was isolated and then reverse transcribed into cDNA as the sequencing template. Sequenced by immunoSEQ multiplex PCR; TCRdb stores in-frame clones only, minus some. Of about 200,000 clones listed, approximately 38% are singletons. Specimen: CD4+ T cells sorted from blood, collected around week 34, from a patient treated with tofacitinib. These receptor sequences come from a human donor with alopecia areata.

This chain joins TRBV7-6 and TRBJ1-3, with D maybe TRBD1 (5 bases). Trimming took off 6 bases at V and 4 bases at J, with 10 bases between the two ends. The germline V gene has CDR1 SGHVS and CDR2 FNYEAQ. The length of the CDR3 is 13 residues. CDR3 amino acids: CASSWGSGNTIYF. CDR3 nucleotides: TGTGCCAGCAGTTGGGGGTCCGGAAACACCATATATTTT.

This clone was counted a few times. This chain connects TRBV4-2 to TRBJ2-1; 11 bases agree with TRBD2. The CDR3 loop spans 18 amino acids. CDR1 is LGHNA and CDR2 is YNFKEQ in the germline V gene. V trimming: 2 bases; J trimming: 4 bases; junction bases outside the gene matches: 10. In DNA, the CDR3 is TGTGCCAGCAGCCAATCTCAGACTAGCGGGATGCCTTACAATGAGCAGTTCTTC. The encoded protein is CASSQSQTSGMPYNEQFF.

The V and J genes are TRBV6-1 and TRBJ2-7; possible D gene TRBD1, 6 bases. The germline V and J ends were trimmed by 4 bases and 3 bases, with 10 bases remaining between them. Germline lookup yields CDR1 MNHNS and CDR2 SASEGT. CDR3 length: 13 amino acids. CDR3: CASSVEGDYEQYF. In DNA, the CDR3 is TGTGCCAGCAGTGTCGAGGGGGACTACGAGCAGTACTTC.

This clone turned up a few times. The identical CDR3 is also encoded by other nucleotide sequences in the sample. The gene calls are TRBV30 and TRBJ1-2; no clear D. The CDR3 runs to 12 residues. Per the germline V gene, CDR1 is GTSNPN and CDR2 is SVGIG (reference sequence). Trimming left V 0 bases short and J 3 bases short, with 5 bases between. The CDR3 here is CAWSVSYYGYTF. The CDR3 DNA sequence: TGTGCCTGGAGTGTTTCGTACTATGGCTACACCTTC. Full variable domain (rest looked up from reference TRBV30 and TRBJ1-2): SQTIHQWPATLVQPVGSPLSLECTVEGTSNPNLYWYRQAAGRGLQLLFYSVGIGQISSEVPQNLSASRPQDRQFILSSKKLLLSDSGFYLCAWSVSYYGYTFGSGTRLTVV.

The chain uses TRBV29-1 and TRBJ1-1; D remains ambiguous. The ends were cut back, 3 bases at V and 1 base at J, with 12 bases in the middle. Per the germline V gene, CDR1 is SQVTM and CDR2 is ANQGSEA. CDR3 length equals 14 residues. DNA for the CDR3: TGCAGCGTTGATGTGGGGTGGGGGAACACTGAAGCTTTCTTT. It specifies CSVDVGWGNTEAFF.

The sample holds a few counts of this clone. CDR3 loop: CACGRAPPWDTEAFF. CDR3 nucleotides: TGTGCCTGTGGGCGGGCCCCTCCGTGGGACACTGAAGCTTTCTTT. The J gene is TRBJ1-1, the V gene TRBV19; D gene unclear. The CDR3 loop spans 15 amino acids. Germline V lookup: CDR1 LNHDA, CDR2 SQIVND (reference sequence). Trimming cost V 11 bases and J 3 bases, with 22 bases left between them.

A single count supports this clone. The rearrangement uses TRBV4-1 and TRBJ2-2; tentatively, D is TRBD1 or TRBD2 (5 bases each). CDR3 length equals 18 residues. V was cut by 7 bases and J by 1 base, with 22 bases left in between. CDR1 and CDR2 (germline): MGHRA, YSYEKL. CDR3: CASTSFLRDHRNTGELFF. Written as DNA, the CDR3 is TGCGCCAGCACGTCCTTCCTACGGGACCACAGGAACACCGGGGAGCTGTTTTTT.

The rearrangement uses TRBV18 and TRBJ1-2, with TRBD1 identical over 7 bases. The CDR3 is made up of 13 amino acids. The germline V gene has CDR1 KGHSH and CDR2 LQKENI. Trimming at V came to 6 bases and at J to 7 bases, leaving 8 bases not matched to a gene. Written as DNA, the CDR3 is TGTGCCAGCTCTCCTGCGACAGGGAGTGGCTACACCTTC. As protein: CASSPATGSGYTF.

CDR3 loop: CAWSPPGLAGPNEQFF. The CDR3 DNA sequence: TGTGCCTGGAGTCCACCGGGACTAGCGGGGCCGAATGAGCAGTTCTTC. This chain connects TRBV30 to TRBJ2-1; 13 nucleotides match TRBD2. Germline CDR1 GTSNPN, CDR2 SVGIG (reference sequence). The V and J ends lost 2 bases and 7 bases, in that order; junction bases with no gene match: 8. The CDR3 extends over 16 amino acids.

This clone was observed a few times. V gene TRBV5-1 combines with J gene TRBJ2-3; no clear D. V was cut by 4 bases and J by 3 bases, with 3 bases left in between. The CDR3 consists of 11 residues. Germline CDR1 reads SGHRS; CDR2 reads YFSETQ. CDR3 in amino acids: CASSETDTQYF. CDR3 in DNA: TGCGCCAGCAGCGAAACAGATACGCAGTATTTT.

The gene calls are TRBV18 and TRBJ2-2; D gene uncertain. The CDR3 sequence is 13 residues long. The V and J ends lost 3 bases and 6 bases respectively, with 8 bases between them. From germline, CDR1 is KGHSH and CDR2 LQKENI. The CDR3 protein is CASSPIKSGELFF. The CDR3 nucleotides read TGTGCCAGCTCACCTATAAAATCCGGGGAGCTGTTTTTT.

V gene TRBV7-9 combines with J gene TRBJ2-2, with a tentative D call TRBD1 (6 bases). CDR3 length: 16 residues. CDR1 is SEHNR and CDR2 is FQNEAQ in the germline V gene (reference sequence). Between the trimmed V and J ends, which lost 5 bases and 4 bases, there was a span of 17 bases. The CDR3 nucleotides read TGTGCCAGCAGCCATCCTAGGGGGTCGCCCACCGGGGAGCTGTTTTTT. This sequence encodes CASSHPRGSPTGELFF.

This chain uses TRBV5-1 with TRBJ2-1; D ambiguous. The germline CDR1 and CDR2 sequences are SGHRS and YFSETQ. With 4 bases removed from V and 7 bases from J, the gap between germline ends came to 15 bases. The CDR3 length is 14 residues. CDR3 loop: CASSPNQPTNEQFF. The CDR3 nucleotides are TGCGCCAGCAGCCCCAACCAGCCTACGAATGAGCAGTTCTTC.

The rearrangement uses TRBV15 and TRBJ1-3; 7 bases align to TRBD1. The CDR3 sequence is 15 residues long. V lost 0 bases and J lost 4; bases outside the gene matches: 3. Germline V gene data show CDR1 as LNHNV and CDR2 as YYDKDF (reference sequence). The CDR3 here is CATSRDQGQGNTIYF. CDR3 bases: TGTGCCACCAGCAGAGACCAGGGACAGGGAAACACCATATATTTT.

This clone was seen more than once but under ten times. The chain combines TRBV5-1 with TRBJ2-3; 7 nucleotides line up with TRBD1. Germline-derived CDR1 and CDR2 are SGHRS and YFSETQ. There are 14 residues in the CDR3. With 4 bases clipped from V and 6 bases from J, the junction kept 8 bases outside the gene matches. Here the CDR3 DNA reads TGCGCCAGCAGCCCCGGACAGGAATGGGATACGCAGTATTTT. It specifies CASSPGQEWDTQYF.